This T cell receptor beta chain derives from a study of blood T cell repertoires in COVID-19. As for the study in general: Spain, Italy and the United States supplied samples that represented acute and convalescent COVID-19. T cells, B-cell-depleted T cells, or PBMCs provided the cDNA or gDNA that served as material.

How the authors handled the data: For nucleated cells, counts were estimated from reference gene primer amplification. Generated by immunoSEQ multiplex PCR, the TCRdb table keeps only in-frame clones and is missing some. V, J and clone size are those of that table, while D and trimming were read from the DNA. The sample lists around 18,000 clones, 91% occurring once. CDR1 is MGHRA, CDR2 YSYEKL, per germline. The CDR3 has 11 amino acids. With V trimmed by 5 bases and J by 5 bases, 0 bases remained unmatched. The TCR comes from a human donor in a cohort sampled during active COVID-19. Material for sequencing was peripheral blood. The rearrangement uses TRBV4-1 and TRBJ2-7, with 7 nucleotides matching TRBD1. As DNA, the CDR3 is TGCGCCAGCAGCAGGGGGCACGAGCAGTACTTC. Translated, it gives CASSRGHEQYF.